Each of the 15 T cell receptor beta chains below was sequenced from the same sample in a study of CD8 T cells in ankylosing spondylitis (dated by TCRdb to 2016 to 2017). Libraries were built with 5' RACE. Reads for this sample came from an Illumina HiSeq 2500. TCRdb reanalyzed the raw reads on its own, using fastp at Q25 for trimming and MiXCR for clone calling, and kept in-frame beta chains. One record per CDR3 amino acid sequence lists the most common genes and DNA. This sample lists some 300,000 distinct CDR3 sequences; around 21% were detected once. Roughly 3.6% of the sample rests with the top ten. The sequencing input was blood, either unsorted or a sorted T cell fraction (not recorded which). Every receptor here comes from a female donor with ankylosing spondylitis or in good health (not recorded which).

The chain employs TRBV6-2 or TRBV6-3 and TRBJ2-1; a possible D gene is TRBD2 (6 bases). V lost 2 bases, J lost 5 bases, and 16 bases lay in between. The CDR3 consists of 16 residues. Germline V gene sequence: CDR1 MNHEY, CDR2 SVGEGT. CDR3 loop: CASSYPPLADNNEQFF. Written as DNA, the CDR3 is TGTGCCAGCAGTTACCCCCCACTAGCCGACAACAATGAGCAGTTCTTC.

There are many counts of this clonotype. This chain uses TRBV7-2 with TRBJ2-1; D is perhaps TRBD2 (7 bases). CDR1 SGHTA and CDR2 FQGNSA come from the germline V gene. With 4 bases removed from V and 7 bases from J, the gap between germline ends came to 11 bases. The CDR3 has 13 amino acids. Here the CDR3 DNA reads TGTGCCAGCAGCTCTGGGAGGGGGAATGAGCAGTTCTTC. This codes for CASSSGRGNEQFF.

This clonotype was counted a few times. The chain carries TRBV14 and TRBJ2-7, with D unresolved. The CDR3 contains 11 residues. Looked up from germline, CDR1 is SGHDN and CDR2 is FVKESK. Trimming cost V 3 bases and J 2 bases, with 2 bases left between them. Here the CDR3 DNA reads TGTGCCAGCAGCCACACCTACGAGCAGTACTTC. Its protein product is CASSHTYEQYF.

This clonotype was detected a few times. V is TRBV7-7 and J is TRBJ1-1; D is undetermined. Germline V gene data show CDR1 as SSHAT and CDR2 as FNYEAQ (reference sequence). This CDR3 has 13 residues. V was trimmed by 3 bases and J by 1 base, leaving 6 bases between them. CDR3 loop: CASSLAQNTEAFF. The CDR3 DNA reads as TGTGCCAGCAGCTTGGCTCAGAACACTGAAGCTTTCTTT.

This clonotype was detected many times. V usage is TRBV20-1 and J usage is TRBJ1-5; 8 bases are a match to TRBD1. CDR3 size: 12 residues. With 4 bases clipped from V and 5 bases from J, the junction kept 1 base outside the gene matches. Germline-derived CDR1 and CDR2 are DFQATT and SNEGSKA (reference sequence). This CDR3 reads CSAMTGDQPQHF. For the CDR3, the DNA is TGCAGTGCTATGACAGGGGATCAGCCCCAGCATTTT.

This chain uses TRBV6-2 or TRBV6-3 with TRBJ2-1; D uncertain. Germline V gene sequence: CDR1 MNHEY, CDR2 SVGEGT. Deletions cut 2 bases from V and 8 bases from J, with 10 bases between. The CDR3 sequence is 13 residues long. The DNA of the CDR3 is TGTGCCAGCAGTTACCCAAAAGGCGATGAGCAGTTCTTC. Protein product: CASSYPKGDEQFF.

This clonotype has only a few counts. The CDR3 DNA reads TGTGCCAGCAGCTTCGCGGGCAGCTCCTACAATGAGCAGTTCTTC. Residues: CASSFAGSSYNEQFF. The chain combines TRBV7-8 with TRBJ2-1, with D possibly matching TRBD2 (5 bases). Germline V gives CDR1 SGHVS, CDR2 FQNEAQ. The length of the CDR3 is 15 residues. Trimming cost V 3 bases and J 0 bases, with 9 bases left between them.

This clonotype was observed a handful of times. The V call is TRBV28, the J call TRBJ1-2, with D tentatively TRBD1 (5 bases). V shed 5 bases and J shed 4 bases, with 8 bases lying between them. CDR1 MDHEN and CDR2 SYDVKM come from the germline V gene. The CDR3 loop spans 12 amino acids. The CDR3 DNA is TGTGCCAGCAGTCCTGACAGCTATGGCTACACCTTC. Protein: CASSPDSYGYTF.

The chain links TRBV6-4 to TRBJ2-1; tentatively, D is TRBD2 (6 bases). CDR3 length equals 13 residues. CDR1 and CDR2 from the germline V gene are MRHNA and SNTAGT. V lost 6 bases and J 7 bases, leaving 13 bases between the germline ends. The CDR3 is CASRKDYRNEQFF. In DNA, the CDR3 is TGTGCCAGCAGAAAGGACTACCGAAATGAGCAGTTCTTC.

V usage is TRBV30 and J usage is TRBJ2-6; D ambiguous. The V end lost 0 bases, the J end lost 0 bases, and 9 bases lay between the germline ends. The CDR3 runs to 16 residues. From germline, CDR1 is GTSNPN and CDR2 SVGIG (reference sequence). CDR3 DNA sequence: TGTGCCTGGAGTGTACTCGGGTTCTCTGGGGCCAACGTCCTGACTTTC. This encodes CAWSVLGFSGANVLTF.

This clonotype was recorded many times. The J gene is TRBJ1-1, the V gene TRBV5-1; D not certain. CDR3 length: 15 residues. Trimming stripped 0 bases from V and 1 base from J, with 10 bases between. From germline, CDR1 is SGHRS and CDR2 YFSETQ. DNA of the CDR3: TGCGCCAGCAGCTTGGCGTATGGAAGGAACACTGAAGCTTTCTTT. It codes for CASSLAYGRNTEAFF.

This clonotype was counted between two and nine times. This chain links TRBV12-3 or TRBV12-4 with TRBJ2-2; D might be TRBD1 (6 bases). The V end was cut by 4 bases, the J end by 4 bases, with 19 bases between. The CDR3 consists of 17 residues. CDR3 residues: CASSSRSTGPATGELFF. CDR3 bases: TGTGCCAGCAGTTCACGCTCTACAGGGCCTGCCACCGGGGAGCTGTTTTTT.

This chain uses TRBV20-1 with TRBJ2-1; 7 bases are a match to TRBD1. From germline, CDR1 is DFQATT and CDR2 SNEGSKA (reference sequence). The CDR3 loop spans 15 amino acids. The ends lost 1 base at V and 4 bases at J; junction bases unmatched: 7. Here the CDR3 reads CSARAPTGVYNEQFF. In nucleotides, the CDR3 is TGCAGTGCTAGAGCTCCCACAGGGGTATACAATGAGCAGTTCTTC.

The chain has TRBV12-3 or TRBV12-4 and TRBJ2-7; 7 bases are a match to TRBD2. The V segment lost 6 bases and the J segment 4 bases; nucleotides outside the gene matches: 12. This CDR3 contains 15 residues. CDR3 sequence (DNA): TGTGCCAGCAGCCCTGATGCGGGAGTTGGGTACGAGCAGTACTTC. Its translation is CASSPDAGVGYEQYF.

The chain links TRBV4-1 to TRBJ1-2, with TRBD1 matching over 11 bases. CDR1 is MGHRA, CDR2 YSYEKL, per germline. Unmatched junction bases numbered 4, after V lost 1 base and J lost 3 bases. This CDR3 contains 16 residues. The CDR3 here is CASSQGGGQGDYGYTF. The CDR3 bases are TGCGCCAGCAGCCAAGGGGGGGGACAGGGGGACTATGGCTACACCTTC.